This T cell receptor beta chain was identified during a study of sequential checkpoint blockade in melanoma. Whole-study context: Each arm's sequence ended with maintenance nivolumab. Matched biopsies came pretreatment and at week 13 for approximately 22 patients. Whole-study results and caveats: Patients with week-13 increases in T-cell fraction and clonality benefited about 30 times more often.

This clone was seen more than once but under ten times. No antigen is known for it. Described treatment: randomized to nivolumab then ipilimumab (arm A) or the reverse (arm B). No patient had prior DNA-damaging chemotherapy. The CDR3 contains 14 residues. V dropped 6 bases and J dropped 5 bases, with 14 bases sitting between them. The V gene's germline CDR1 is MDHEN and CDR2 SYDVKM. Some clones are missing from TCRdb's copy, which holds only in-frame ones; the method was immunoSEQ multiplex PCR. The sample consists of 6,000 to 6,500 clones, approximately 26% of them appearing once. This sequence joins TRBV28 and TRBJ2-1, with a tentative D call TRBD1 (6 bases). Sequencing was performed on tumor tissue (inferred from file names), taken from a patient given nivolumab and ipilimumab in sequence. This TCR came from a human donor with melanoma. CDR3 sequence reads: CASSPPWTDNEQFF. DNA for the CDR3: TGTGCCAGCAGCCCCCCCTGGACAGACAATGAGCAGTTCTTC.